This T cell receptor (beta chain) originates from a study of identical twins. Whole-study results and caveats: The same donors were not followed; conclusions instead depended on cross-sectional statistical analysis. Out-of-frame alpha sequences that twins shared showed excess low generation probability. Out-of-frame TCR alpha sharing in monozygotic twins exceeded recombination model predictions. The more abundant beta clonotypes in cord blood had fewer insertions, and memory repertoires did not show this.

For this clonotype: The antigen is unknown.

TCRdb used MiXCR to reprocess the 5' RACE reads, holding one entry per CDR3 protein. The sample lists around 1.7 million distinct CDR3 sequences, 32% seen once, with approximately 0.29% in the top ten. The sample taken for sequencing was cord blood. This TCR derives from a newborn girl in good health.

The CDR3 sequence: CASSLGTGWDQPQHF. In nucleotides, the CDR3 is TGCGCCAGCAGCTTGGGTACAGGGTGGGATCAGCCCCAGCATTTT. The chain is built from TRBV5-1 and TRBJ1-5, with a possible D match to TRBD1 (6 bases). The germline V and J ends were trimmed by 0 bases and 5 bases, with 12 bases remaining between them. This CDR3 contains 15 residues. Germline values: CDR1 SGHRS, CDR2 YFSETQ.